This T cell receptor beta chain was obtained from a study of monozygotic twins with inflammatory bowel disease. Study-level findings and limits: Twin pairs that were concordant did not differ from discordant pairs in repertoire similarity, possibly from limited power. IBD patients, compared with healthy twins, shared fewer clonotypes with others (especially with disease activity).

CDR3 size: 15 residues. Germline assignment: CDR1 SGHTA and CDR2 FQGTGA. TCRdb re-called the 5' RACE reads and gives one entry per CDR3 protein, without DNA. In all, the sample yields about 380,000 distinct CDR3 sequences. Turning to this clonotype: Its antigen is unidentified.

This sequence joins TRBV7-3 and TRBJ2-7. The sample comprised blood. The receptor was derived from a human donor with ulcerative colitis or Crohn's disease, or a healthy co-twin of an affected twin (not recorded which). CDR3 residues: CASSPVTDGDGEQYF.